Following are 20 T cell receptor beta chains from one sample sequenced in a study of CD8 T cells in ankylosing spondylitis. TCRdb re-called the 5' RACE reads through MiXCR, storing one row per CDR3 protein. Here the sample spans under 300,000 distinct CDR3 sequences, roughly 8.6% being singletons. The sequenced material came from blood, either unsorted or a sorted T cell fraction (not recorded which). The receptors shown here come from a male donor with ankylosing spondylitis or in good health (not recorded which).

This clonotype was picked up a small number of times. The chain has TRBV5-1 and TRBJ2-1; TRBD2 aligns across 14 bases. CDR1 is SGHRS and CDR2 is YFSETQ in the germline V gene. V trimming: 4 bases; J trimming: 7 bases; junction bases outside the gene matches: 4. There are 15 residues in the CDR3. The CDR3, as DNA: TGCGCCAGCAGCCTGACTAGCGGGGGGGGGAATGAGCAGTTCTTC. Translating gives CASSLTSGGGNEQFF. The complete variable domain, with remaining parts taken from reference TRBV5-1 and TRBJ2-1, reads KAGVTQTPRYLIKTRGQQVTLSCSPISGHRSVSWYQQTPGQGLQFLFEYFSETQRNKGNFPGRFSGRQFSNSRSEMNVSTLELGDSALYLCASSLTSGGGNEQFFGPGTRLTVL.

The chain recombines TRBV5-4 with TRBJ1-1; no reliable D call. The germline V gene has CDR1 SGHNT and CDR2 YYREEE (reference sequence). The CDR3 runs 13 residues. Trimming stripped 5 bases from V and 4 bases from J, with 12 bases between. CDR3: CASSRTLGTEAFF. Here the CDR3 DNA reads TGTGCCAGCAGTCGGACCCTGGGCACTGAAGCTTTCTTT.

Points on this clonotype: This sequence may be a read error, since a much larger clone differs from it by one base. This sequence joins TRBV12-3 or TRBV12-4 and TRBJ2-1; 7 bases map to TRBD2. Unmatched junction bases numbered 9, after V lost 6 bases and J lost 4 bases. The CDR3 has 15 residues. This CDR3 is CASSPVTSRYNEQFF. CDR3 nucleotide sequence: TGTGCCAGCAGCCCGGTGACTAGCAGATACAATGAGCAGTTCTTC.

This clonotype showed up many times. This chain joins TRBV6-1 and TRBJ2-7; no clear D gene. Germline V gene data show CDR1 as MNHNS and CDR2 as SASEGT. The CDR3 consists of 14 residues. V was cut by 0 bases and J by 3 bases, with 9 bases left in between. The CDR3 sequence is CASSEALPGYEQYF. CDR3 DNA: TGTGCCAGCAGTGAAGCGCTTCCGGGCTACGAGCAGTACTTC.

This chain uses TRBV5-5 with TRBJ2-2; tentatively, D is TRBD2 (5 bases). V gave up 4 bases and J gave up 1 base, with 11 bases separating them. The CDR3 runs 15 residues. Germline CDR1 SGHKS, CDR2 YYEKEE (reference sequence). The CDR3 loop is CASSQAVLNTGELFF. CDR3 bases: TGTGCCAGCAGCCAAGCGGTATTGAACACCGGGGAGCTGTTTTTT.

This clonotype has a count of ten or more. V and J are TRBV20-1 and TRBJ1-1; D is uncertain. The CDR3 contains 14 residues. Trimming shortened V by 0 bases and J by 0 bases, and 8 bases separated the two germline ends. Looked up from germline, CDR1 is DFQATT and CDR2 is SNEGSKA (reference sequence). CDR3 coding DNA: TGCAGTGCTAGAGATCCGGGCCTGAACACTGAAGCTTTCTTT. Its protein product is CSARDPGLNTEAFF.

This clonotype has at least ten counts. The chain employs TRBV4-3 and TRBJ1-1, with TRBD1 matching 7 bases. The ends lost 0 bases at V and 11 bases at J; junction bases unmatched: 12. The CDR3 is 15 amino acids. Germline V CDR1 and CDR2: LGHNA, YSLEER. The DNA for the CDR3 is TGCGCCAGCAGCCAAGATCGAGCGACAGGGAGTGTTGCTTTCTTT. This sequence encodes CASSQDRATGSVAFF.

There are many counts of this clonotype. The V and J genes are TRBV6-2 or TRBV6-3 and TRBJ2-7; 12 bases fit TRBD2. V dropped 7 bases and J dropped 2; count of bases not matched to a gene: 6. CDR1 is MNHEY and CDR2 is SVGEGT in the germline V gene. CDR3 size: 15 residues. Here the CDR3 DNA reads TGTGCCAGCACCCAAGGACTAGCGGGAACCTACGAGCAGTACTTC. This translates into CASTQGLAGTYEQYF.

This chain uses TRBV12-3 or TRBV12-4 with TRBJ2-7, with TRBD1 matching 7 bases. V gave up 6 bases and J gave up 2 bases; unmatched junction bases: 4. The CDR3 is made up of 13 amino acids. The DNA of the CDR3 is TGTGCCAGCAGACCGACAGGGACCTACGAGCAGTACTTC. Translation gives CASRPTGTYEQYF.

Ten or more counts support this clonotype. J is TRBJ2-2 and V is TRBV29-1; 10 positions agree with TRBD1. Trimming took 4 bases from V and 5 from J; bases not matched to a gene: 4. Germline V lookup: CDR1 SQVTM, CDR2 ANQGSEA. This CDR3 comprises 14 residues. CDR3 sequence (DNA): TGCAGCGTTGTCGACAGGGGGCGGACCGGGGAGCTGTTTTTT. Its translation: CSVVDRGRTGELFF.

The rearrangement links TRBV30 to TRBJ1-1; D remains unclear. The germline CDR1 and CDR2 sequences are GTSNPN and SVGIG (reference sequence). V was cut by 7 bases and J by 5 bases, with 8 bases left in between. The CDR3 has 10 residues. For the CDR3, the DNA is TGTGCCTTCGAATGGACTGAAGCTTTCTTT. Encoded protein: CAFEWTEAFF.

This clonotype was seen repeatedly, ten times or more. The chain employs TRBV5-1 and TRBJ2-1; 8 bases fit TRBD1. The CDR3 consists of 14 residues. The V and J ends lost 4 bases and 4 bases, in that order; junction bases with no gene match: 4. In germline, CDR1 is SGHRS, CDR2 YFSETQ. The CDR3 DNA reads TGCGCCAGCAGCATGACAGGGGTATACAATGAGCAGTTCTTC. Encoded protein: CASSMTGVYNEQFF. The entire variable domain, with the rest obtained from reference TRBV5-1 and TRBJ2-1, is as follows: KAGVTQTPRYLIKTRGQQVTLSCSPISGHRSVSWYQQTPGQGLQFLFEYFSETQRNKGNFPGRFSGRQFSNSRSEMNVSTLELGDSALYLCASSMTGVYNEQFFGPGTRLTVL.

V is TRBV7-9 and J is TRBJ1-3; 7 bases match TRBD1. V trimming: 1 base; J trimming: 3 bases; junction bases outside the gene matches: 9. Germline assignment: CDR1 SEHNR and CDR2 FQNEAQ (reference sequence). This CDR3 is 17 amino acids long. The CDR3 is CASSLEGAALLGNTIYF. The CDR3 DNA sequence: TGTGCCAGCAGCTTAGAGGGGGCAGCGCTCCTTGGAAACACCATATATTTT.

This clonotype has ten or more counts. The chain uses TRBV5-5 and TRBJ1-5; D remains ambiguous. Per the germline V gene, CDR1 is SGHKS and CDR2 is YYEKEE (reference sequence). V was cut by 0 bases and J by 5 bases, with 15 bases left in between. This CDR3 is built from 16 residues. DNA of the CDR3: TGTGCCAGCAGCTTGGATCCAGGTGGAAGCGATCAGCCCCAGCATTTT. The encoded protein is CASSLDPGGSDQPQHF.

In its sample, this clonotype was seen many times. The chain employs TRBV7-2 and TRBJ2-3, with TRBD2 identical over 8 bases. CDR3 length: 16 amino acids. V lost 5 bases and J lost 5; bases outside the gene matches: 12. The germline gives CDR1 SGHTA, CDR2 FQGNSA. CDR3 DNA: TGTGCCAGCAGCGTTAGCGGGATATATCGTGGAGATACGCAGTATTTT. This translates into CASSVSGIYRGDTQYF.

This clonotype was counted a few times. DNA for the CDR3: TGTGCCAGCAGTCGAGGGGGGGGAGAGACCCAGTACTTC. Amino acid sequence: CASSRGGGETQYF. The chain uses TRBV12-3 or TRBV12-4 and TRBJ2-5, with D perhaps TRBD2 (7 bases). There are 13 residues in the CDR3. V was cut by 5 bases and J by 4 bases, with 11 bases left in between.

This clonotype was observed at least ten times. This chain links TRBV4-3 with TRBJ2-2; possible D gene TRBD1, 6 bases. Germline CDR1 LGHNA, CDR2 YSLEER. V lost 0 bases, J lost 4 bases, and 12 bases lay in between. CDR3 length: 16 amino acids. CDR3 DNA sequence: TGCGCCAGCAGCCAAGAATCCAGGGGCGCCACCGGGGAGCTGTTTTTT. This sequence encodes CASSQESRGATGELFF.

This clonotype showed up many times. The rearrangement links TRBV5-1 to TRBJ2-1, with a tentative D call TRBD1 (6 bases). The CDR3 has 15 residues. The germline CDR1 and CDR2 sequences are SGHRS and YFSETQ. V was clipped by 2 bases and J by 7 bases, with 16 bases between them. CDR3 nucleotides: TGCGCCAGCAGCTTCTCCGGGACACCTTCTAATGAGCAGTTCTTC. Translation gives CASSFSGTPSNEQFF.

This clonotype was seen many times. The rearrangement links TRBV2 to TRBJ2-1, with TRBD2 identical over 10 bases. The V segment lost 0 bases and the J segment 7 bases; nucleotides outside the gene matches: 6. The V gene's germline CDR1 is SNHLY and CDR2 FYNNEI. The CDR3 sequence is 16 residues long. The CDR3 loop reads CASSEALWTSGNEQFF. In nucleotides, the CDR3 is TGTGCCAGCAGTGAAGCGCTATGGACTAGCGGTAATGAGCAGTTCTTC.

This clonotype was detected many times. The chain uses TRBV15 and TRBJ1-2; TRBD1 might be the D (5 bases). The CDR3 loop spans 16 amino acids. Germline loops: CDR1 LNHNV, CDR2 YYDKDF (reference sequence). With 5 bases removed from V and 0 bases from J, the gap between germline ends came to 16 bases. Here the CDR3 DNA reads TGTGCCACCAGCGGGGGACTGACTGCAACTAACTATGGCTACACCTTC. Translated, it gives CATSGGLTATNYGYTF.